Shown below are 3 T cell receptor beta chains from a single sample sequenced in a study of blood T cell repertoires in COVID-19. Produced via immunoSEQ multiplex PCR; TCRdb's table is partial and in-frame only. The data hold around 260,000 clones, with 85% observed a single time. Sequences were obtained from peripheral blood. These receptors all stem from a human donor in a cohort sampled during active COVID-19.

CDR3 in amino acids: CASSISSGRPYNEQFF. CDR3 nucleotide sequence: TGTGCCAGCAGCATCTCTAGCGGGAGACCCTACAATGAGCAGTTCTTC. This chain uses TRBV5-4 with TRBJ2-1; 10 nucleotides agree with TRBD2. The length of the CDR3 is 16 residues. The V segment lost 4 bases and the J segment 2 bases; nucleotides outside the gene matches: 6. Germline CDR1 reads SGHNT; CDR2 reads YYREEE (reference sequence).

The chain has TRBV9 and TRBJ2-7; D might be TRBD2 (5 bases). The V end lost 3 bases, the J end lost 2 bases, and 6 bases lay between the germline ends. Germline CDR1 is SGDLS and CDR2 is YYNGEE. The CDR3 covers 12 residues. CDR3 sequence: CASSGGAYEQYF. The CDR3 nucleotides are TGTGCCAGCAGCGGGGGAGCCTACGAGCAGTACTTC.

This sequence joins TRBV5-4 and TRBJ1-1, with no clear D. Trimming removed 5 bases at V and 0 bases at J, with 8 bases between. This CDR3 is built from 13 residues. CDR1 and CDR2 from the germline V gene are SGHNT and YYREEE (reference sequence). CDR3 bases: TGTGCCAGCAGGGGAGGGATGAACACTGAAGCTTTCTTT. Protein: CASRGGMNTEAFF.